These 7 T cell receptor beta chains were sequenced from one sample in a study of blood T cell repertoires in COVID-19. Profiling relied on immunoSEQ multiplex PCR, and the TCRdb table lists in-frame clones only, not all of them. The sample has around 140,000 clones, about 87% seen once. The specimen sequenced was peripheral blood. These receptors originate from a woman aged 45-60 years with acute or convalescent COVID-19.

This chain links TRBV10-3 with TRBJ2-2; 11 nucleotides agree with TRBD1. CDR3 length: 15 residues. Germline V gene sequence: CDR1 ENHRY, CDR2 SYGVKD. V trimming: 6 bases; J trimming: 7 bases; junction bases outside the gene matches: 7. The CDR3 region is CAISRGQGAGGELFF. CDR3 bases: TGTGCCATCAGCAGAGGACAGGGGGCAGGCGGGGAGCTGTTTTTT.

The DNA for the CDR3 is TGTGCCAGCAGCCAATATTCAGCTAATGAAAAACTGTTTTTT. This sequence encodes CASSQYSANEKLFF. V gene TRBV3-1 (or the pseudogene TRBV3-2) combines with J gene TRBJ1-4, with D unresolved. Germline CDR1 and CDR2: LGHDT and YNNKEL (reference sequence). This CDR3 has 14 amino acids. The V end lost 2 bases, the J end lost 3 bases, and 7 bases lay between the germline ends.

The chain links TRBV12-3 or TRBV12-4 to TRBJ2-3; D possibly corresponds to TRBD2 (6 bases). The CDR3 has 11 amino acids. Between the trimmed V and J ends, which lost 3 bases and 9 bases, there was a span of 7 bases. CDR3 coding DNA: TGTGCCAGCAGTTTGGCGGGAACGCAGTATTTT. Translating it yields CASSLAGTQYF.

This clone turned up a few times. The chain links TRBV11-1 to TRBJ1-1; possibly TRBD1 for D (5 bases). The CDR3 has 14 residues. Trimming stripped 5 bases from V and 5 bases from J, with 15 bases between. Germline V CDR1 and CDR2: SGHAT, FQDESV (reference sequence). The CDR3 coding sequence is TGTGCCAGCAGCCCTCGTCAGGGCGATACTGAAGCTTTCTTT. Translation: CASSPRQGDTEAFF. Together with reference TRBV11-1 and TRBJ1-1, the CDR3 gives the full variable domain: EAEVAQSPRYKITEKSQAVAFWCDPISGHATLYWYRQILGQGPELLVQFQDESVVDDSQLPKDRFSAERLKGVDSTLKIQPAELGDSAMYLCASSPRQGDTEAFFGQGTRLTVV.

V is TRBV4-1 and J is TRBJ1-5; 7 bases are a match to TRBD1. CDR1 is MGHRA, CDR2 YSYEKL, per germline. J was trimmed by 6 bases and V by 6 bases; bases with no gene match: 8. This CDR3 has 14 residues. The CDR3 protein is CASSLQGVGQPQHF. The DNA for the CDR3 is TGCGCCAGCAGTCTTCAGGGGGTGGGTCAGCCCCAGCATTTT.

This clone occurred a few times. One end of the junction varies from germline; a read error may be responsible. The chain is built from TRBV6-6 and TRBJ1-3; no clear D. This CDR3 has 12 residues. Germline lookup yields CDR1 MNHNY and CDR2 SVGAGI (reference sequence). CDR3: CASRYSGNTIYF. CDR3 DNA sequence: TGTGCCAGCAGATACTCTGGAAACACCATATATTTT.

Turning to this clone: Germline and junction disagree at one end, which may indicate a read error. The rearrangement joins TRBV7-7 to TRBJ2-1; TRBD1 aligns across 11 bases. The CDR3 runs 15 residues. CDR1 SSHAT and CDR2 FNYEAQ come from the germline V gene (reference sequence). The CDR3 sequence is CASSPGTGGGNEQFF. CDR3 DNA: TGTGCTAGCAGCCCCGGGACAGGGGGAGGAAATGAGCAGTTCTTC.